This T cell receptor beta chain was recovered during a study of blood T cell repertoires in COVID-19. Across the whole study: PBMCs, B-cell-depleted T cells, or T cells were the source of the cDNA or gDNA that made up the material.

Authors' methods: Counts of nucleated cells, estimated from reference gene primer amplification, were obtained. This table comes from immunoSEQ multiplex PCR, and its TCRdb copy is limited to in-frame clones, with some not included. The V and J calls and clone size are taken from that table; D and trimming were inferred from the DNA. This table holds about 430,000 clones, 80% to 90% found once. This clone was seen a few times. Patients from Seattle were sampled longitudinally, starting during active infection. The CDR3 runs 14 residues. Looked up from germline, CDR1 is SNHLY and CDR2 is FYNNEI. Trimming removed 4 bases from V and 4 bases from J; junction bases left unmatched: 4.

The chain has TRBV2 and TRBJ1-1, with 9 bases lining up with TRBD1. Sequences were obtained from peripheral blood. This clonotype was obtained from a man aged 18 to 29 with COVID-19, enrolled during active disease. This CDR3 is CASSVQGAGTEAFF. DNA of the CDR3: TGTGCCAGCAGTGTACAGGGGGCTGGCACTGAAGCTTTCTTT.